These 9 T cell receptor beta chains share one sample of origin, sequenced in a study of cytomegalovirus exposure and HLA in healthy donors. The PCR employed 60 Vbeta primers together with 13 Jbeta primers. The assay was immunoSEQ multiplex PCR, and TCRdb's table has in-frame clones only and misses some. Of tens of thousands of clones in the sample, 67% were seen once. Material: PBMCs. These receptors originate from a man between 25 and 39 years old in good health and CMV-seronegative.

In this sample, this clone turned up a few times. The chain joins TRBV9 to TRBJ1-1; no firm D call. CDR3 length: 15 amino acids. Germline V gives CDR1 SGDLS, CDR2 YYNGEE. Trimming cost V 0 bases and J 3 bases, with 12 bases left between them. CDR3 loop: CASSVVSFGDTEAFF. The CDR3 bases are TGTGCCAGCAGCGTAGTTTCCTTCGGGGACACTGAAGCTTTCTTT.

The chain is built from TRBV6-6 and TRBJ1-2, with TRBD1 identical over 9 bases. Losses at the gene ends were 4 bases for V and 6 bases for J; bases not matched to a gene: 6. The CDR3 covers 14 residues. Germline lookup yields CDR1 MNHNY and CDR2 SVGAGI (reference sequence). In DNA form, the CDR3 reads TGTGCCAGCAGTTTCAGGGACAGGGAAGATGGCTACACCTTC. It specifies CASSFRDREDGYTF.

This clone appeared a single time. V and J are TRBV29-1 and TRBJ1-1, with 8 positions matching TRBD1. J gave up 0 bases and V 3 bases, and 3 bases lay outside the gene matches. CDR3 size: 14 residues. Looked up from germline, CDR1 is SQVTM and CDR2 is ANQGSEA. CDR3 residues: CSVERQGMNTEAFF. Here the CDR3 DNA reads TGCAGCGTTGAGCGACAGGGGATGAACACTGAAGCTTTCTTT.

The rearrangement uses TRBV30 and TRBJ1-5; 7 bases are shared with TRBD1. This CDR3 has 15 residues. Germline-derived CDR1 and CDR2 are GTSNPN and SVGIG (reference sequence). The V and J ends lost 4 bases and 4 bases, in that order; junction bases with no gene match: 10. The CDR3 loop is CAWNPTGDWNQPQHF. The DNA of the CDR3 is TGTGCCTGGAATCCTACAGGGGATTGGAATCAGCCCCAGCATTTT.

This chain links TRBV12-5 with TRBJ1-6; no firm D call. Germline assignment: CDR1 LGHNT and CDR2 FRNRAP. V shed 2 bases and J shed 16 bases, with 15 bases lying between them. CDR3 length: 13 amino acids. The CDR3 DNA reads as TGTGCTAGTGGTTTGCCTCCGGAGCTCATACTCCACTTT. Residues: CASGLPPELILHF.

The rearrangement joins TRBV4-3 to TRBJ1-1, with D uncertain. Germline CDR1 is LGHNA and CDR2 is YSLEER. The CDR3 sequence is 15 residues long. V gave up 1 base and J gave up 0 bases, with 9 bases separating them. The CDR3 sequence: CASSQVYYLNTEAFF. In DNA form, the CDR3 reads TGCGCCAGCAGCCAAGTGTACTACCTGAACACTGAAGCTTTCTTT.

This clone has just a few counts. The V and J genes are TRBV27 and TRBJ1-1, with D tentatively TRBD1 (6 bases). V was trimmed by 5 bases and J by 2 bases, leaving 12 bases between them. The CDR3 has 14 residues. The V gene's germline CDR1 is MNHEY and CDR2 SMNVEV (reference sequence). The CDR3 region has the DNA TGTGCCAGCAGTCCGACGACAGGCAACACTGAAGCTTTCTTT. Translating gives CASSPTTGNTEAFF.

This rearrangement joins TRBV28 to TRBJ2-1, with a tentative D call TRBD1 (6 bases). This CDR3 region has 17 residues. Germline V gene data show CDR1 as MDHEN and CDR2 as SYDVKM. V dropped 6 bases and J dropped 3 bases, with 21 bases sitting between them. Here the CDR3 reads CASSQATGSPLYNEQFF. The CDR3 DNA is TGTGCCAGCAGCCAAGCAACAGGGAGTCCCCTCTACAATGAGCAGTTCTTC.

J is TRBJ2-7 and V is TRBV10-1, with D maybe TRBD2 (5 bases). The CDR3 has 14 amino acids. Per the germline V gene, CDR1 is WNHNN and CDR2 is SYGVQD (reference sequence). V lost 6 bases and J 2 bases, leaving 14 bases between the germline ends. CDR3 coding DNA: TGCGCCAGCAGCGGTTGGGAGAGGGCCTACGAGCAGTACTTC. Its protein product is CASSGWERAYEQYF.